A selection of T cell receptor beta chains follows, all from one sample in a study of blood T cells in healthy people across ages. TCRdb reprocessed the 5' RACE reads with MiXCR, giving one entry per CDR3 protein. The sample contains 380,000 or so distinct CDR3 sequences, roughly half of which appear only once. Sequencing input: blood. The origin of the receptors is a man in his 60s in good health. Each CDR3 is given with its conserved first and last residue. The D gene is left open where the match is weak. Not all rows give a size; the values are once, few, many and, for expanded clones, a class.

D: NA
J: TRBJ1-2
V: TRBV2
size: NA
DNA: TGTGCCAGCAGAGCGACAGACCTAGGCTATGACTACACCTTC
CDR3: CASRATDLGYDYTF

D: TRBD1
J: TRBJ2-7
V: TRBV7-2
size: NA
DNA: TGTGCCAGCAGTTCGCAGGGGGCGGCCATCTACGAGCAGTACTTC
CDR3: CASSSQGAAIYEQYF

D: NA
J: TRBJ2-3
V: TRBV12-3/TRBV12-4
size: many
DNA: TGTGCCAGCAGACCCCAGTTACAGGGCGATACGCAGTATTTT
CDR3: CASRPQLQGDTQYF

D: NA
J: TRBJ2-1
V: TRBV10-3
size: NA
DNA: TGTGCCATCAGTGAGGGGGGCAGCTCCAACAATGAGCAGTTCTTC
CDR3: CAISEGGSSNNEQFF

D: NA
J: TRBJ2-1
V: TRBV20-1
size: NA
DNA: TGCAGTGCTAGAGATCATGAGCAGTTCTTC
CDR3: CSARDHEQFF

D: TRBD2
J: TRBJ2-5
V: TRBV5-1
size: NA
DNA: TGCGCCAGCAGCTTGGAGGTCGCGGGGGGCCAAGAGACCCAGTACTTC
CDR3: CASSLEVAGGQETQYF

D: NA
J: TRBJ2-5
V: TRBV10-3
size: few
DNA: TGTGCCATCAAGACCCCAGCGGAAGAGACCCAGTACTTC
CDR3: CAIKTPAEETQYF

D: TRBD2
J: TRBJ2-7
V: TRBV7-2
size: few
DNA: TGTGCCAGCAGCTTATCTGGCGGGAGGGCCTACGAGCAGTACTTC
CDR3: CASSLSGGRAYEQYF

D: NA
J: TRBJ2-5
V: TRBV5-1
size: few
DNA: TGCGCCAGCAGCTTGGTCGTGGGAGAGACCCAGTACTTC
CDR3: CASSLVVGETQYF

D: TRBD1
J: TRBJ1-2
V: TRBV29-1
size: NA
DNA: TGCAGCGTTCTCCGCCCGGGACAGGGGGCGAAAGGCTACACCTTC
CDR3: CSVLRPGQGAKGYTF

D: NA
J: TRBJ2-3
V: TRBV6-2/TRBV6-3
size: few
DNA: TGTGCCAGCAGTTACGGCGACTTTGCGGGAGATACGCAGTATTTT
CDR3: CASSYGDFAGDTQYF

D: NA
J: TRBJ2-1
V: TRBV6-1
size: once
DNA: TGTGCCAGCAGGCGGGACAGAGTCGATGAGCAGTTCTTC
CDR3: CASRRDRVDEQFF

D: TRBD1
J: TRBJ2-5
V: TRBV5-1
size: NA
DNA: TGCGCCAGCAGCTTGTCCGGGACAGTCCAAGAGACCCAGTACTTC
CDR3: CASSLSGTVQETQYF

D: NA
J: TRBJ2-7
V: TRBV9
size: NA
DNA: TGTGCCAGCAGCTCTGGGGGAGCGACCTACGAGCAGTACTTC
CDR3: CASSSGGATYEQYF

D: TRBD2
J: TRBJ2-5
V: TRBV5-1
size: NA
DNA: TGCGCCAGCAGCTTGTCTAGCGGCGGGTTCGAGACCCAGTACTTC
CDR3: CASSLSSGGFETQYF

D: TRBD2
J: TRBJ2-7
V: TRBV20-1
size: NA
DNA: TGCAGTGCTAGACCCTTAACTAGCGGGGGACTCTACGAGCAGTACTTC
CDR3: CSARPLTSGGLYEQYF

D: TRBD2
J: TRBJ2-3
V: TRBV20-1
size: NA
DNA: TGCAGTGCTAGAACGAGACTAGCGGTTAGCACAGATACGCAGTATTTT
CDR3: CSARTRLAVSTDTQYF

D: NA
J: TRBJ1-1
V: TRBV29-1
size: once
DNA: TGCAGCGTTGCTAGCAGGGTTGGGAACACTGAAGCTTTCTTT
CDR3: CSVASRVGNTEAFF

D: NA
J: TRBJ2-5
V: TRBV5-1
size: few
DNA: TGCGCCAGCAGCTTTCAGCCGAGGCAAGAGACCCAGTACTTC
CDR3: CASSFQPRQETQYF

D: NA
J: TRBJ1-1
V: TRBV7-9
size: few
DNA: TGTGCCAGCAGCCTACGGATGCAGGGCTACATGAACACTGAAGCTTTCTTT
CDR3: CASSLRMQGYMNTEAFF

D: TRBD1
J: TRBJ2-7
V: TRBV28
size: few
DNA: TGTGCCAGCAGTTTTAGCCCTTTGACAGGGGCCCCCGACTACGAGCAGTACTTC
CDR3: CASSFSPLTGAPDYEQYF

D: NA
J: TRBJ2-5
V: TRBV28
size: NA
DNA: TGTGCCAGCAGTGCTACGGGCAGTCGATATGAGACCCAGTACTTC
CDR3: CASSATGSRYETQYF

D: NA
J: TRBJ2-7
V: TRBV7-2
size: NA
DNA: TGTGCCAGCAGCTACGGAGGGCAGGTTATCCGTATGTACTTC
CDR3: CASSYGGQVIRMYF

D: NA
J: TRBJ1-2
V: TRBV6-5
size: many
DNA: TGTGCCAGCAGTACACTCCTGGGGGGCTACACCTTC
CDR3: CASSTLLGGYTF

D: TRBD2
J: TRBJ2-1
V: TRBV7-2
size: NA
DNA: TGTGCCAGCACTCCGGGACTAGCTTACAATGAGCAGTTCTTC
CDR3: CASTPGLAYNEQFF

D: NA
J: TRBJ2-4
V: TRBV5-6
size: NA
DNA: TGTGCCAGCAGCTCCCGGGACCAAAACATTCAGTACTTC
CDR3: CASSSRDQNIQYF

D: TRBD2
J: TRBJ2-3
V: TRBV4-3
size: NA
DNA: TGCGCCAGCAGCCTAGACGGGGGGAAAGATACGCAGTATTTT
CDR3: CASSLDGGKDTQYF

D: NA
J: TRBJ2-7
V: TRBV6-1
size: NA
DNA: TGTGCCAGCCGATACCAAAACGAGCAGTACTTC
CDR3: CASRYQNEQYF

D: NA
J: TRBJ2-1
V: TRBV25-1
size: few
DNA: TGTGCCAGCAGTGGACTTGGGGGGGGCTTGGGCAATGAGCAGTTCTTC
CDR3: CASSGLGGGLGNEQFF

D: TRBD1
J: TRBJ1-2
V: TRBV11-2
size: many
DNA: TGTGCCAGCAGCTTCGGACAGGGGGGGAGCTATGGCTACACCTTC
CDR3: CASSFGQGGSYGYTF

D: TRBD1
J: TRBJ2-7
V: TRBV27
size: few
DNA: TGTGCCAGCAGTCCTTGGGACAGGGGATGGGAAGAGCAGTACTTC
CDR3: CASSPWDRGWEEQYF

D: NA
J: TRBJ1-1
V: TRBV4-3
size: NA
DNA: TGCGCCAGCAGCCAAGAGGGGGGAACTGAAGCTTTCTTT
CDR3: CASSQEGGTEAFF